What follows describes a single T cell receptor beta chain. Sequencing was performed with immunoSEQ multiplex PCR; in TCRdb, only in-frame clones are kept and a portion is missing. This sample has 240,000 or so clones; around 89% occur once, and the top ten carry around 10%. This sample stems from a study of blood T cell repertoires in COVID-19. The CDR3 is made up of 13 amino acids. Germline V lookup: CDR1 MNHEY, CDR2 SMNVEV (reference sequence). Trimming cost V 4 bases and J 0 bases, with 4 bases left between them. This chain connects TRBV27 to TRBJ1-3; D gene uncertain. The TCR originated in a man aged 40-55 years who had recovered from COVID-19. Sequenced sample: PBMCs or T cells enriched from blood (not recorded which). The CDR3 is CASSSNSGNTIYF. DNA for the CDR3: TGTGCCAGCAGTTCAAACTCTGGAAACACCATATATTTT.